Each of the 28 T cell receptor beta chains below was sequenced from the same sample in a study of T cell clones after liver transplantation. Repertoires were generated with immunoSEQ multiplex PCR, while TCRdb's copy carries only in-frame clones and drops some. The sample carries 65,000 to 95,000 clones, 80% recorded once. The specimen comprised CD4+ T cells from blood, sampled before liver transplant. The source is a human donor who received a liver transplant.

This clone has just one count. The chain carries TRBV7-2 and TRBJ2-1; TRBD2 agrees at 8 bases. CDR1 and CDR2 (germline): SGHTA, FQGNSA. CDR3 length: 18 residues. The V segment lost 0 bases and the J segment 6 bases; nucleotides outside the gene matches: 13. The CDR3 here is CASSLAILAGPLTNEQFF. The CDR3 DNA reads TGTGCCAGCAGCTTAGCAATCCTAGCGGGCCCCCTCACCAATGAGCAGTTCTTC.

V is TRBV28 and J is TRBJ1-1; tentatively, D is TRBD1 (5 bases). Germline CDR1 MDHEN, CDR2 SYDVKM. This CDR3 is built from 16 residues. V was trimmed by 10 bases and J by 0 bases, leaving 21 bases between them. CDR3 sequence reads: CATIPSGTAMNTEAFF. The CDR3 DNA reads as TGTGCCACTATACCCTCCGGGACCGCGATGAACACTGAAGCTTTCTTT.

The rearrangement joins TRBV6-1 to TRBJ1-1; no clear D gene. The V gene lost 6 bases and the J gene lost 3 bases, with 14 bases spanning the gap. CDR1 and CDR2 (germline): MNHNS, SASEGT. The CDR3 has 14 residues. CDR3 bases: TGTGCCAGCAGCTCAGCGGCATGGGACACTGAAGCTTTCTTT. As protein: CASSSAAWDTEAFF.

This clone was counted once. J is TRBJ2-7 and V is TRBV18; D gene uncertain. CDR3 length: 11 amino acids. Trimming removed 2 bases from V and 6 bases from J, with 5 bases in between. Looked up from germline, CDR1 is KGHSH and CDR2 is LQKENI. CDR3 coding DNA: TGTGCCAGCTCACCAGGGCCCGAGCAGTACTTC. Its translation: CASSPGPEQYF.

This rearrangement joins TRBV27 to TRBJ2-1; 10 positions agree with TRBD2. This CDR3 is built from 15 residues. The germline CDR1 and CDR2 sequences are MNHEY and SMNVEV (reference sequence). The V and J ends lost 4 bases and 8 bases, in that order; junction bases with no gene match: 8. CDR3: CASSSRLAGRDEQFF. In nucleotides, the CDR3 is TGTGCCAGCAGTTCCAGACTAGCGGGTAGGGATGAGCAGTTCTTC.

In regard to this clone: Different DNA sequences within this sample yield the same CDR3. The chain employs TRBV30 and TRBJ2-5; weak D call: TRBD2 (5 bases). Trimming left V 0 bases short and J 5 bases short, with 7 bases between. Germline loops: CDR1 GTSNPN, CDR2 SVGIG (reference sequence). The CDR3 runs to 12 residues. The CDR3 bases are TGTGCCTGGAGTGTACAGCGGGAGACCCAGTACTTC. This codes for CAWSVQRETQYF.

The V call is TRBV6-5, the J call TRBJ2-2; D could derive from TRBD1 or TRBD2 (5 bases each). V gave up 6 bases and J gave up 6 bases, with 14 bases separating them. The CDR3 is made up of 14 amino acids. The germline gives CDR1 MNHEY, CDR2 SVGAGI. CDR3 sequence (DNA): TGTGCCAGCAGCCCCAGGGCCGGGGCCGGGGAGCTGTTTTTT. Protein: CASSPRAGAGELFF.

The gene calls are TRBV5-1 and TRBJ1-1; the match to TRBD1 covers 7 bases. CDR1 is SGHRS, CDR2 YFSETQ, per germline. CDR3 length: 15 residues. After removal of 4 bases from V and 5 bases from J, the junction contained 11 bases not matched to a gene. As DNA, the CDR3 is TGCGCCAGCAGCCTCCCGACAGGGACAGTGACTGAAGCTTTCTTT. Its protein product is CASSLPTGTVTEAFF.

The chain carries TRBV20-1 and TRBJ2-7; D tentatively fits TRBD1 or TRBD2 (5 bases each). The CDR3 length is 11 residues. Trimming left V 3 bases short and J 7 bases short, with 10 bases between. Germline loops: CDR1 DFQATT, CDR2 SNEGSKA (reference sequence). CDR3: CSARGEREQYF. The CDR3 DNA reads TGCAGTGCTAGGGGGGAGCGAGAGCAGTACTTC.

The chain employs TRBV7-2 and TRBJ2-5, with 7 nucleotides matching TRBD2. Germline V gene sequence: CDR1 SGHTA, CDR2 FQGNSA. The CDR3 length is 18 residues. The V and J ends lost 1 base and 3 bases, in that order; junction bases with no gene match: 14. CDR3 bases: TGTGCCAGCAGCTTAGACCGCCCTCTAGCGGAACCGAAAGAGACCCAGTACTTC. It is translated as CASSLDRPLAEPKETQYF.

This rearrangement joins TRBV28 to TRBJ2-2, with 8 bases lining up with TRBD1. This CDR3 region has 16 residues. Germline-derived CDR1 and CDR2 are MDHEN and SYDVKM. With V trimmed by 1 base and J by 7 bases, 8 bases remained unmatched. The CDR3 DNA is TGTGCCAGCAGTTTATCCGGACAGGGAATGATCGGGGAGCTGTTTTTT. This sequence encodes CASSLSGQGMIGELFF.

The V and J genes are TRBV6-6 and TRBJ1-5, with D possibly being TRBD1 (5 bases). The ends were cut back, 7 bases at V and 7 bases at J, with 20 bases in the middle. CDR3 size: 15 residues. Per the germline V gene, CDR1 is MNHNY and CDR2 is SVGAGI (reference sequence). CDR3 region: CASKMVRQSIQPQHF. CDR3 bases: TGTGCCAGCAAAATGGTCCGACAGAGCATACAGCCCCAGCATTTT.

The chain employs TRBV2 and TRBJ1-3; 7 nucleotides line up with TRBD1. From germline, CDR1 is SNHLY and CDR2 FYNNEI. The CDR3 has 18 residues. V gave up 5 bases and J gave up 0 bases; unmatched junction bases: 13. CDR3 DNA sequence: TGTGCCAGCAGTACCCAAGGCCGACAGGGTTTCTCTGGAAACACCATATATTTT. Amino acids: CASSTQGRQGFSGNTIYF. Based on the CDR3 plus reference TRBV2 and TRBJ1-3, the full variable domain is EPEVTQTPSHQVTQMGQEVILRCVPISNHLYFYWYRQILGQKVEFLVSFYNNEISEKSEIFDDQFSVERPDGSNFTLKIRSTKLEDSAMYFCASSTQGRQGFSGNTIYFGEGSWLTVV.

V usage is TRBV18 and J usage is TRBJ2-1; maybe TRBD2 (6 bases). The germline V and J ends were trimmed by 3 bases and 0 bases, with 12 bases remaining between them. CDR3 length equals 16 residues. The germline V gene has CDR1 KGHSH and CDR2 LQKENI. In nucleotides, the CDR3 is TGTGCCAGCTCACCTAAGCGGGCTAGCTCCTACAATGAGCAGTTCTTC. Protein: CASSPKRASSYNEQFF.

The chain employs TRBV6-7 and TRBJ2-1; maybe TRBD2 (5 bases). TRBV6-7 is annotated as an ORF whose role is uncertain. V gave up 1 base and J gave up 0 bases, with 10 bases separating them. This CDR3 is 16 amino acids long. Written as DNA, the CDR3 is TGTGCCAGCAGTTACTATATTGAGGGCTCCTACAATGAGCAGTTCTTC. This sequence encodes CASSYYIEGSYNEQFF.

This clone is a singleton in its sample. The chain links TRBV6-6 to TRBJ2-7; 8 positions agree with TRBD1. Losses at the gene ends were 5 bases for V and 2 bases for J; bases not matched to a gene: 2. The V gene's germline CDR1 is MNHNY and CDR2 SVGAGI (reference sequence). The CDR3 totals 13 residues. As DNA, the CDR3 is TGTGCCAGCAGTACGACAGGGGCCTACGAGCAGTACTTC. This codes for CASSTTGAYEQYF.

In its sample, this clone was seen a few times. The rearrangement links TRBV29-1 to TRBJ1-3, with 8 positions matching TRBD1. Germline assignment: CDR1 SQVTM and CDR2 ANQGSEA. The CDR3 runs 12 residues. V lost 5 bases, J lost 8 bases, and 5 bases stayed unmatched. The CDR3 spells CSVSQGADTIYF. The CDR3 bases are TGCAGCGTTTCCCAGGGGGCAGACACCATATATTTT.

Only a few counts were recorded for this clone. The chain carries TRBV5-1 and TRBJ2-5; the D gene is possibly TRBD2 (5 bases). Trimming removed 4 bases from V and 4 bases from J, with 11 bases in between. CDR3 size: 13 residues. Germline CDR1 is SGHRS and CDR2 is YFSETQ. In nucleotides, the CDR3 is TGCGCCAGCAGCCTTACTAGAACAGAGACCCAGTACTTC. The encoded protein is CASSLTRTETQYF.

The CDR3 bases are TGCAGCGTTCGAAGTTCACCCTTTTCCTCCTACAATGAGCAGTTCTTC. Its translation: CSVRSSPFSSYNEQFF. V and J are TRBV29-1 and TRBJ2-1; D remains unclear. V shed 5 bases and J shed 0 bases, with 17 bases lying between them. This CDR3 spans 16 amino acids. Germline V gene sequence: CDR1 SQVTM, CDR2 ANQGSEA.

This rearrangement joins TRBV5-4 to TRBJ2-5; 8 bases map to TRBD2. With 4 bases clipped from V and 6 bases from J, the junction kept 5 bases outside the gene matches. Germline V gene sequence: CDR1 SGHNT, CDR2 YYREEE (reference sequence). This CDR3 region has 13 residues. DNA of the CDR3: TGTGCCAGCAGCCTGGCGGGAGGACAGACCCAGTACTTC. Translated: CASSLAGGQTQYF.

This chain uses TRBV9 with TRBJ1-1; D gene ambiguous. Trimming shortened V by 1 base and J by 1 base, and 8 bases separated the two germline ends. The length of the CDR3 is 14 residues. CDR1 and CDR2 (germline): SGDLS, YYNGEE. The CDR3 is CASSVHPSNTEAFF. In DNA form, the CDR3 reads TGTGCCAGCAGCGTACACCCCTCGAACACTGAAGCTTTCTTT.

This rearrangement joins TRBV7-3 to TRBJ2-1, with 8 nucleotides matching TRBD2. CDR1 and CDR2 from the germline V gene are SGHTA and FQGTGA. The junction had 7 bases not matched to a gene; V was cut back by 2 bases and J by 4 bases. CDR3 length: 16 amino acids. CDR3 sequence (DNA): TGTGCCAGCAGCTTATCTGGGACTAGTGGTTACAATGAGCAGTTCTTC. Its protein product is CASSLSGTSGYNEQFF.

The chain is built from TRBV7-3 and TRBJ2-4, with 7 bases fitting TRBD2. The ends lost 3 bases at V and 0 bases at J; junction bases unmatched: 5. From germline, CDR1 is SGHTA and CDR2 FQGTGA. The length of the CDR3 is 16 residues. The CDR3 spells CASSFEGGLAKNIQYF. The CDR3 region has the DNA TGTGCCAGCAGCTTCGAGGGAGGGTTAGCCAAAAACATTCAGTACTTC.

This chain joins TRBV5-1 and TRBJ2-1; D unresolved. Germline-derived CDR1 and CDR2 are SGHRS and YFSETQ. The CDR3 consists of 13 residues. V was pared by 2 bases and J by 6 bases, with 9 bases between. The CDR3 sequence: CASSFRRGNEQFF. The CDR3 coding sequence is TGCGCCAGCAGCTTCCGAAGAGGCAATGAGCAGTTCTTC. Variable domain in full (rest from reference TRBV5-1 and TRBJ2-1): KAGVTQTPRYLIKTRGQQVTLSCSPISGHRSVSWYQQTPGQGLQFLFEYFSETQRNKGNFPGRFSGRQFSNSRSEMNVSTLELGDSALYLCASSFRRGNEQFFGPGTRLTVL.

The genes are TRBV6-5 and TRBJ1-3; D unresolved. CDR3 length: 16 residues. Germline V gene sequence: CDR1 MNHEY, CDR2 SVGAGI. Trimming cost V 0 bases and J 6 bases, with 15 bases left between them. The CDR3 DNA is TGTGCCAGCAGTTACTCGACAAGGGCACTAGCAAACACCATATATTTT. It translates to CASSYSTRALANTIYF.

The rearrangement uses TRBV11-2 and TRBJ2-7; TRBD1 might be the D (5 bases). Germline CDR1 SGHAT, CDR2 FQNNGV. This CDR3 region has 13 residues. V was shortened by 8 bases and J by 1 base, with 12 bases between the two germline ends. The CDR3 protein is CASSSDRSYEQYF. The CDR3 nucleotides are TGTGCCAGCTCCTCCGACAGATCCTACGAGCAGTACTTC.

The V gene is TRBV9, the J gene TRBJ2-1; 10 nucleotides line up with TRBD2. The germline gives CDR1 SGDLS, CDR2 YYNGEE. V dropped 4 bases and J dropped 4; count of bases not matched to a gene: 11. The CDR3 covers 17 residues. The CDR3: CASSPGSGRAGYNEQFF. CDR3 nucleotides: TGTGCCAGCAGCCCCGGGAGCGGGAGGGCGGGGTACAATGAGCAGTTCTTC. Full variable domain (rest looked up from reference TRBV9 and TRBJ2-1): DSGVTQTPKHLITATGQRVTLRCSPRSGDLSVYWYQQSLDQGLQFLIQYYNGEERAKGNILERFSAQQFPDLHSELNLSSLELGDSALYFCASSPGSGRAGYNEQFFGPGTRLTVL.

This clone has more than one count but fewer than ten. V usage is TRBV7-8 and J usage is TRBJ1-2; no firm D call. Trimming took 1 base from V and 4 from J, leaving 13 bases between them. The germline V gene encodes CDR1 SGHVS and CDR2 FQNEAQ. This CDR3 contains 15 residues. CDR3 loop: CASSLGTASPYGYTF. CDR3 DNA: TGTGCCAGCAGCTTAGGCACCGCCAGCCCCTATGGCTACACCTTC. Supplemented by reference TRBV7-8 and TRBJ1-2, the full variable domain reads GAGVSQSPRYKVAKRGQDVALRCDPISGHVSLFWYQQALGQGPEFLTYFQNEAQLDKSGLPSDRFFAERPEGSVSTLKIQRTQQEDSAVYLCASSLGTASPYGYTFGSGTRLTVV.